This section outlines one T cell receptor (beta chain) sequence together with its context. The entry originates in a study of blood T cell repertoires in COVID-19. Looking at the study overall: The study drew acute and convalescent COVID-19 samples from the United States, Italy and Spain. The cDNA or gDNA used as material had been derived from T cells, B-cell-depleted T cells, or PBMCs.

This CDR3 has 22 residues. Looked up from germline, CDR1 is GTSNPN and CDR2 is SVGIG (reference sequence). With 0 bases clipped from V and 0 bases from J, the junction kept 14 bases outside the gene matches. During active infection, Seattle patients enrolled and were then monitored through disease. Authors' methods: The assay estimated nucleated cells by amplifying reference gene primers. Assay used: immunoSEQ multiplex PCR; TCRdb lists only in-frame clones, some missing. V and J calls and clone size are copied from that table; D and trimming were computed from the DNA. The sample has over 200,000 clones, 92% seen once.

V gene TRBV30 combines with J gene TRBJ2-6; 13 bases line up with TRBD2. This sequence originates from a man in his 60s with COVID-19, enrolled during active disease. Sequencing input: peripheral blood. In DNA, the CDR3 is TGTGCCTGGAGTGTAGGGACCGGGACTAGCGGGAATTATATCTCTGGGGCCAACGTCCTGACTTTC. Translation gives CAWSVGTGTSGNYISGANVLTF.